The 31 T cell receptor beta chains in this list originate from one sample, sequenced in a study of beta chain features in type 1 diabetes. Study conclusions and caveats: When Type 1 diabetes patients were examined, their TCRB CDR3s proved moderately but significantly shorter in all four CD4+ subsets.

Their recognized antigens are unknown. Every bit of the isolated RNA underwent reverse transcription, so sequencing read expressed TCRB transcripts. Libraries were prepared by immunoSEQ multiplex PCR; TCRdb keeps only in-frame clonotypes and omits some of them. The sample lists approximately 260,000 clones; about a fifth were seen once. Input material: naive CD4+ T cells from blood. These receptors were collected from a woman aged 40 to 50 with type 1 diabetes.

This clone came up once. The chain couples TRBV7-9 to TRBJ2-7; 8 positions agree with TRBD1. This CDR3 is 14 amino acids long. Losses at the gene ends were 1 base for V and 7 bases for J; bases not matched to a gene: 6. CDR1 and CDR2 from the germline V gene are SEHNR and FQNEAQ (reference sequence). DNA of the CDR3: TGTGCCAGCAGCTTAGAAGACAGGGGATCTGAGCAGTACTTC. It yields the protein CASSLEDRGSEQYF.

The chain has TRBV5-1 and TRBJ1-2; 11 bases align to TRBD1. CDR3 length equals 16 residues. Germline CDR1 SGHRS, CDR2 YFSETQ. V lost 2 bases to trimming and J lost 4 bases; unmatched junction nucleotides: 7. CDR3 DNA sequence: TGCGCCAGCAGCTTTAACCGGGACAGGGGGTCCTATGGCTACACCTTC. Its protein product is CASSFNRDRGSYGYTF.

This clone has more than one count but fewer than ten. The CDR3 DNA reads TGTGCCAGCAGCGTAGGGGGTAGCGGGAGTGTCTCGATCAATGAGCAGTTCTTC. Translating gives CASSVGGSGSVSINEQFF. V usage is TRBV9 and J usage is TRBJ2-1; 9 bases map to TRBD2. V lost 0 bases and J lost 6; bases outside the gene matches: 13. CDR1 is SGDLS and CDR2 is YYNGEE in the germline V gene. The CDR3 is 18 residues long. The complete variable domain, with remaining parts taken from reference TRBV9 and TRBJ2-1, reads DSGVTQTPKHLITATGQRVTLRCSPRSGDLSVYWYQQSLDQGLQFLIQYYNGEERAKGNILERFSAQQFPDLHSELNLSSLELGDSALYFCASSVGGSGSVSINEQFFGPGTRLTVL.

The rearrangement uses TRBV29-1 and TRBJ1-2; D possibly corresponds to TRBD1 (6 bases). The germline V and J ends were trimmed by 0 bases and 4 bases, with 21 bases remaining between them. In germline, CDR1 is SQVTM, CDR2 ANQGSEA. The CDR3 length is 17 residues. CDR3 in DNA: TGCAGCGTTGAAGATCGTGGGTTTAGGGGGTCGGGCTATGGCTACACCTTC. It encodes CSVEDRGFRGSGYGYTF.

The chain has TRBV9 and TRBJ2-1; D may be TRBD2 (6 bases). Germline V gene data show CDR1 as SGDLS and CDR2 as YYNGEE. The CDR3 is 14 residues long. The V end was cut by 1 base, the J end by 5 bases, with 10 bases between. CDR3 amino acids: CASSVRGGDNEQFF. CDR3 sequence (DNA): TGTGCCAGCAGCGTACGGGGCGGGGACAATGAGCAGTTCTTC.

The chain uses TRBV7-3 and TRBJ2-3; the D is unclear. This CDR3 region has 14 residues. Germline V lookup: CDR1 SGHTA, CDR2 FQGTGA. Deletions cut 1 base from V and 3 bases from J, with 8 bases between. CDR3 residues: CASSLSRTTDTQYF. The CDR3 nucleotides read TGTGCCAGCAGCTTAAGCAGAACGACAGATACGCAGTATTTT.

This clone appeared a few times. The chain couples TRBV7-3 to TRBJ2-5, with 8 bases fitting TRBD1. This CDR3 comprises 14 residues. The germline V gene encodes CDR1 SGHTA and CDR2 FQGTGA. J was trimmed by 1 base and V by 5 bases; bases with no gene match: 3. CDR3 protein: CASSAQGAQETQYF. Here the CDR3 DNA reads TGTGCCAGCAGCGCTCAGGGGGCCCAAGAGACCCAGTACTTC.

The chain employs TRBV4-1 and TRBJ2-1; the match to TRBD2 covers 7 bases. CDR1 MGHRA and CDR2 YSYEKL come from the germline V gene. The CDR3 consists of 15 residues. The V and J ends lost 1 base and 2 bases, in that order; junction bases with no gene match: 2. CDR3 coding DNA: TGCGCCAGCAGCCAAGGGGAGGGCCCCTACAATGAGCAGTTCTTC. This codes for CASSQGEGPYNEQFF.

This clone was seen more than once but under ten times. The gene calls are TRBV29-1 and TRBJ2-5; a weak D match, TRBD1 (6 bases). CDR1 SQVTM and CDR2 ANQGSEA come from the germline V gene. Trimming removed 4 bases at V and 5 bases at J, with 14 bases between. This CDR3 comprises 13 residues. The CDR3 sequence is CSVVQGVEETQYF. CDR3 DNA sequence: TGCAGCGTTGTACAGGGAGTAGAGGAGACCCAGTACTTC.

The chain couples TRBV28 to TRBJ2-2, with 14 bases matching TRBD2. Germline V gene sequence: CDR1 MDHEN, CDR2 SYDVKM. The CDR3 extends over 20 amino acids. The ends lost 4 bases at V and 4 bases at J; junction bases unmatched: 14. CDR3 nucleotide sequence: TGTGCCAGCAGTTCTCCCCCGCCGGGACTAGCGGGAGTCATCACCGGGGAGCTGTTTTTT. The encoded protein is CASSSPPPGLAGVITGELFF. The full variable domain, rest sourced from reference TRBV28 and TRBJ2-2, is DVKVTQSSRYLVKRTGEKVFLECVQDMDHENMFWYRQDPGLGLRLIYFSYDVKMKEKGDIPEGYSVSREKKERFSLILESASTNQTSMYLCASSSPPPGLAGVITGELFFGEGSRLTVL.

This clone has more than one count but fewer than ten. V usage is TRBV29-1 and J usage is TRBJ1-4, with 7 bases aligning to TRBD1. V was pared by 7 bases and J by 7 bases, with 6 bases of the junction left unmatched. The CDR3 consists of 12 residues. Per germline, CDR1 SQVTM and CDR2 ANQGSEA. The CDR3 reads CSASTGFEKLFF. CDR3 sequence (DNA): TGCAGCGCATCGACAGGGTTTGAAAAACTGTTTTTT. The full variable domain, rest sourced from reference TRBV29-1 and TRBJ1-4, is SAVISQKPSRDICQRGTSLTIQCQVDSQVTMMFWYRQQPGQSLTLIATANQGSEATYESGFVIDKFPISRPNLTFSTLTVSNMSPEDSSIYLCSASTGFEKLFFGSGTQLSVL.

There are a few counts of this clone. The chain carries TRBV28 and TRBJ2-4; no firm D call. The CDR3 length is 15 residues. Germline values: CDR1 MDHEN, CDR2 SYDVKM. The V end was cut by 3 bases, the J end by 0 bases, with 9 bases between. For the CDR3, the DNA is TGTGCCAGCAGTTTGTGGCCCTTAGCCAAAAACATTCAGTACTTC. Protein: CASSLWPLAKNIQYF.

This clone was seen only a few times. The rearrangement joins TRBV29-1 to TRBJ2-7; TRBD2 agrees at 10 bases. J gave up 1 base and V 3 bases, and 6 bases lay outside the gene matches. Germline assignment: CDR1 SQVTM and CDR2 ANQGSEA. The CDR3 runs to 15 residues. This chain's CDR3 is CSVDGLAGVSYEQYF. DNA of the CDR3: TGCAGCGTTGATGGGCTAGCGGGGGTTTCCTACGAGCAGTACTTC.

The sample holds a few counts of this clone. The chain combines TRBV7-2 with TRBJ2-1; D possibly corresponds to TRBD2 (7 bases). V lost 6 bases and J lost 5, with 11 bases in between. This CDR3 has 13 residues. CDR1 and CDR2 (germline): SGHTA, FQGNSA. The DNA for the CDR3 is TGTGCCAGCAGGGGGGGGCCCAACAATGAGCAGTTCTTC. The encoded protein is CASRGGPNNEQFF.

The genes are TRBV28 and TRBJ1-2; D gene uncertain. This CDR3 comprises 12 residues. CDR1 is MDHEN and CDR2 is SYDVKM in the germline V gene. V lost 3 bases and J lost 4, with 6 bases in between. CDR3 sequence reads: CASSLGSYGYTF. The CDR3 region has the DNA TGTGCCAGCAGTTTGGGGAGCTATGGCTACACCTTC.

The V gene is TRBV18, the J gene TRBJ1-5, with 7 bases matching TRBD1. This CDR3 region has 16 residues. The V and J ends lost 1 base and 0 bases, in that order; junction bases with no gene match: 3. CDR1 is KGHSH, CDR2 LQKENI, per germline. CDR3: CASSPQGARSNQPQHF. DNA for the CDR3: TGTGCCAGCTCACCACAGGGGGCTCGTAGCAATCAGCCCCAGCATTTT. Filled out from reference TRBV18 and TRBJ1-5, the complete variable domain reads NAGVMQNPRHLVRRRGQEARLRCSPMKGHSHVYWYRQLPEEGLKFMVYLQKENIIDESGMPKERFSAEFPKEGPSILRIQQVVRGDSAAYFCASSPQGARSNQPQHFGDGTRLSIL.

The chain carries TRBV30 and TRBJ1-5; perhaps TRBD1 as D (5 bases). Germline loops: CDR1 GTSNPN, CDR2 SVGIG (reference sequence). The CDR3 has 14 residues. Trimming took off 3 bases at V and 3 bases at J, with 12 bases between the two ends. The CDR3 sequence: CAWRGPNPNQPQHF. In DNA, the CDR3 is TGTGCCTGGAGGGGGCCAAACCCCAATCAGCCCCAGCATTTT.

The sample holds one count of this clone. The chain is built from TRBV2 and TRBJ1-5, with D tentatively TRBD1 (6 bases). Trimming cost V 3 bases and J 3 bases, with 12 bases left between them. CDR3 length equals 15 residues. CDR1 is SNHLY, CDR2 FYNNEI, per germline. The CDR3 DNA reads TGTGCCAGCAGTGATGGCCAGGGGCCCAATCAGCCCCAGCATTTT. Its protein is CASSDGQGPNQPQHF.

Written as DNA, the CDR3 is TGTGCCAGCAGCCAGGCTGGACAGGGACCCTACGAGCAGTACTTC. Its translation is CASSQAGQGPYEQYF. The rearrangement joins TRBV7-6 to TRBJ2-7; 8 bases line up with TRBD1. The CDR3 contains 15 residues. Trimming at V came to 5 bases and at J to 2 bases, leaving 8 bases not matched to a gene. The germline gives CDR1 SGHVS, CDR2 FNYEAQ.

The V and J genes are TRBV6-6 and TRBJ1-2, with 8 bases aligning to TRBD1. Germline assignment: CDR1 MNHNY and CDR2 SVGAGI (reference sequence). J lost 4 bases, V lost 5 bases, and 9 bases had no gene match. This CDR3 spans 15 amino acids. The CDR3 reads CASSPPGQAPYGYTF. CDR3 nucleotide sequence: TGTGCCAGCAGTCCCCCGGGACAGGCACCCTATGGCTACACCTTC.

The chain joins TRBV11-3 to TRBJ2-1, with 12 bases that match TRBD1. Germline V gene lookup returns CDR1 SGHNT and CDR2 YENEEA. The CDR3 runs to 15 residues. V was pared by 5 bases and J by 10 bases, with 9 bases of the junction left unmatched. The CDR3 here is CASSPGQGAPGEQFF. CDR3 coding DNA: TGTGCCAGCAGCCCGGGACAGGGGGCCCCTGGGGAGCAGTTCTTC.

The V gene is TRBV4-3, the J gene TRBJ1-2, with TRBD1 matching over 11 bases. CDR3 length equals 14 residues. Looked up from germline, CDR1 is LGHNA and CDR2 is YSLEER. V was pared by 4 bases and J by 6 bases, with 4 bases of the junction left unmatched. The CDR3 DNA sequence: TGCGCCAGCAGCCTAGGGACAGGGGGACATGGCTACACCTTC. Translating it yields CASSLGTGGHGYTF.

The chain is built from TRBV30 and TRBJ1-3; 10 bases line up with TRBD1. The germline CDR1 and CDR2 sequences are GTSNPN and SVGIG (reference sequence). The junction had 8 bases not matched to a gene; V was cut back by 4 bases and J by 2 bases. The CDR3 has 16 residues. The CDR3, as DNA: TGTGCCTGGACCCAAGGGACAGGGGCGACTGGAAACACCATATATTTT. Its protein is CAWTQGTGATGNTIYF.

V and J are TRBV18 and TRBJ2-2; TRBD1 might be the D (5 bases). Germline assignment: CDR1 KGHSH and CDR2 LQKENI. There are 14 residues in the CDR3. V was trimmed by 5 bases and J by 4 bases, leaving 11 bases between them. The CDR3 is CASSKEGATGELFF. CDR3 nucleotides: TGTGCCAGCTCAAAAGAAGGGGCCACCGGGGAGCTGTTTTTT.

The chain recombines TRBV7-2 with TRBJ2-5, with 8 bases fitting TRBD2. With 3 bases clipped from V and 5 bases from J, the junction kept 8 bases outside the gene matches. CDR1 SGHTA and CDR2 FQGNSA come from the germline V gene. This CDR3 contains 15 residues. This CDR3 reads CASSFPGTRSETQYF. In DNA, the CDR3 is TGTGCCAGCAGCTTCCCCGGGACTAGAAGTGAGACCCAGTACTTC.

This clone was detected a few times. V is TRBV30 and J is TRBJ1-2, with D possibly TRBD1 on 5 matching bases. The CDR3 sequence is 15 residues long. The V gene's germline CDR1 is GTSNPN and CDR2 SVGIG (reference sequence). The ends were cut back, 4 bases at V and 4 bases at J, with 19 bases in the middle. The CDR3 region is CAWTPGQLILYGYTF. DNA for the CDR3: TGTGCCTGGACCCCAGGGCAGCTGATCCTCTATGGCTACACCTTC.

Note on this clone: Other nucleotide sequences from this sample produce the same CDR3. The chain recombines TRBV27 with TRBJ2-3, with TRBD2 matching 16 bases. CDR3 length: 16 residues. Germline loops: CDR1 MNHEY, CDR2 SMNVEV (reference sequence). The V segment lost 3 bases and the J segment 3 bases; nucleotides outside the gene matches: 0. The CDR3 spells CASSLGLAGGTDTQYF. CDR3 DNA sequence: TGTGCCAGCAGTTTGGGACTAGCGGGAGGGACAGATACGCAGTATTTT.

CDR3 in amino acids: CASTLTGERDEQYF. In DNA form, the CDR3 reads TGTGCCAGCACCCTGACAGGGGAGAGGGACGAGCAGTACTTC. This chain uses TRBV28 with TRBJ2-7; 8 nucleotides agree with TRBD1. CDR1 MDHEN and CDR2 SYDVKM come from the germline V gene. V lost 7 bases and J lost 5; bases outside the gene matches: 10. The CDR3 covers 14 residues.

This clone has a single count. The chain uses TRBV5-1 and TRBJ2-7; D remains ambiguous. The ends were cut back, 5 bases at V and 3 bases at J, with 9 bases in the middle. Per the germline V gene, CDR1 is SGHRS and CDR2 is YFSETQ. The CDR3 is made up of 12 amino acids. CDR3 in DNA: TGCGCCAGCAGGGAACAGCACTACGAGCAGTACTTC. Translating gives CASREQHYEQYF.

V and J are TRBV15 and TRBJ1-1, with TRBD1 as a possible D gene (5 bases). The CDR3 covers 13 residues. Germline CDR1 and CDR2: LNHNV and YYDKDF (reference sequence). V dropped 1 base and J dropped 8 bases, with 11 bases sitting between them. CDR3 sequence (DNA): TGTGCCACCAGCAGAGCAGGGAATGACGAAGCTTTCTTT. It encodes CATSRAGNDEAFF. Full variable domain (remainder filled in from reference TRBV15 and TRBJ1-1): DAMVIQNPRYQVTQFGKPVTLSCSQTLNHNVMYWYQQKSSQAPKLLFHYYDKDFNNEADTPDNFQSRRPNTSFCFLDIRSPGLGDTAMYLCATSRAGNDEAFFGQGTRLTVV.

This clone was detected only a few times. This rearrangement joins TRBV2 to TRBJ1-2; possibly TRBD1 for D (6 bases). This CDR3 has 13 amino acids. V was cut by 8 bases and J by 8 bases, with 18 bases left in between. The germline CDR1 and CDR2 sequences are SNHLY and FYNNEI. The CDR3 DNA reads as TGTGCCAGCTCAGCAATCAGGGGTACCGGCTACACCTTC. It translates to CASSAIRGTGYTF.